The clone carrying this T cell receptor (beta chain) has just a few counts. Its matching antigen is unknown. The CDR3 contains 15 residues. Germline CDR1 reads SGHTA; CDR2 reads FQGNSA. Trimming stripped 4 bases from V and 0 bases from J, with 12 bases between. TCRdb independently ran MiXCR on the RACE reads; one entry per CDR3 protein. The sample has more than 85,000 distinct CDR3 sequences; more than 9.5% are singletons. This sample is part of a study of human T cells and chemical hapten exposure. Study as a whole: Patch testing was performed with 0.01% DPC on the upper back, with reading at 6 days.

The sample's time point: patch test 2, 6 weeks after DPC sensitization. Noted treatment: therapeutic diphenylcyclopropenone sensitization with weekly scalp DPC. Study-wide results and limits: There were significantly more large CDR3 similarity clusters among expanded TCRs than among controls.

This specimen consisted of whole blood, obtained in connection with sensitization to the hapten diphenylcyclopropenone (DPC). V and J are TRBV7-2 and TRBJ1-2; no reliable D call. The TCR was taken from a man aged 40-55 years with alopecia areata. Some clones in this sample may be carry-over from other donors' samples. CDR3 sequence reads: CASSSGGSTNYGYTF. CDR3 nucleotide sequence: TGTGCCAGCAGCTCCGGAGGGTCGACTAACTATGGCTACACCTTC.